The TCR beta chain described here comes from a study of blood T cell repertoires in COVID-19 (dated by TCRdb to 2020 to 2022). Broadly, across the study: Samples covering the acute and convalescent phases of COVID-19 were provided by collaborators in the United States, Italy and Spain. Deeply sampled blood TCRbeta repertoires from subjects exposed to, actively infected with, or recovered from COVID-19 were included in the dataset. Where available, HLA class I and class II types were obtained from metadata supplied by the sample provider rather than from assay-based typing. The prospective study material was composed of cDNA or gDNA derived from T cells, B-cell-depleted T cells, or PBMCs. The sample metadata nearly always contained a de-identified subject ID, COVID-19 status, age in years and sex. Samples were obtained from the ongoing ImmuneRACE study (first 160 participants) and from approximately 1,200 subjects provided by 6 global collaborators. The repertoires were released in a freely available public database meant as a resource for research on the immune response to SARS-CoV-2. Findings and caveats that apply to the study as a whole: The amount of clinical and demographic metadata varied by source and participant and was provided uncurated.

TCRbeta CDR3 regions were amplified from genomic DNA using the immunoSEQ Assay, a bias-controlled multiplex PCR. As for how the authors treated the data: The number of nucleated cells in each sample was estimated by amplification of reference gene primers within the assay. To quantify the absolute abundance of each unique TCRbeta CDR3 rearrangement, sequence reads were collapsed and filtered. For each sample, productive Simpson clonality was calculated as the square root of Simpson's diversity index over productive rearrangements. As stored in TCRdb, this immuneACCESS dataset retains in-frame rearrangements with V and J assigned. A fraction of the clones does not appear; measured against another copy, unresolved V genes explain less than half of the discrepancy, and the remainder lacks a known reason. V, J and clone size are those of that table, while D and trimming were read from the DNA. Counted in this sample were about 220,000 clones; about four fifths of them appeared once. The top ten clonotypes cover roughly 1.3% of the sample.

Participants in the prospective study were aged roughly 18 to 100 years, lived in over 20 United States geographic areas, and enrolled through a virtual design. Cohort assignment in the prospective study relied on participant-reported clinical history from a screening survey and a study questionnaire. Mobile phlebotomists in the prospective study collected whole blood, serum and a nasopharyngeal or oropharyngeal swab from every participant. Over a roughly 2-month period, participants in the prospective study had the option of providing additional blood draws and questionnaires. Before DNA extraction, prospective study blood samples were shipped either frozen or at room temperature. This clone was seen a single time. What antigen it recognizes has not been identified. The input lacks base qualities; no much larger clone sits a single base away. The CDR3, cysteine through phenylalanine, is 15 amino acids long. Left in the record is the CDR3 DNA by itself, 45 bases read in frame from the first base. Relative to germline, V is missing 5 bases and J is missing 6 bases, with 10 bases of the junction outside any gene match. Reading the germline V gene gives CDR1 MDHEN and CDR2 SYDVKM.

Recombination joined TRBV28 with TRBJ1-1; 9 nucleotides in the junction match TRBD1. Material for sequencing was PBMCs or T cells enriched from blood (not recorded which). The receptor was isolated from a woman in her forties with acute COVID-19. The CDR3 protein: CASSPLDRGGAEAFF. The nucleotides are TGTGCCAGCAGTCCCCTGGACAGGGGAGGCGCTGAAGCTTTCTTT.